The clone carrying this TCR beta chain was picked up many times. This CDR3 comprises 11 residues. The V end was cut by 8 bases, the J end by 10 bases, with 14 bases between. The entry originates in a study of T cell repertoires in cytomegalovirus infection. TCRdb re-called the reads with MiXCR, one entry per CDR3 protein. The sample lists approximately 180,000 distinct CDR3 sequences; roughly 19% were seen once. Sequenced sample: PBMCs. This clonotype was sampled from a human donor in good health (CMV status not recorded). Some clones in this sample may be carry-over from other donors' samples. This chain uses TRBV12-3 or TRBV12-4 with TRBJ1-1; the D is unclear. This chain's CDR3 is CASYRAMRAFF. In DNA form, the CDR3 reads TGTGCCAGCTATAGGGCGATGCGAGCTTTCTTT.